Below, 13 T cell receptor beta chains from the same sample are listed, as sequenced in a study of graft-versus-host responses after intestinal transplantation. Their target antigens are unknown. Some clones are missing from TCRdb's copy, which holds only in-frame ones; the method was immunoSEQ multiplex PCR. The profile covers tens of thousands of clones, with 89% appearing a single time and over 0.55% taken by the ten largest. The sequenced sample was unstimulated CD4+ T cells sorted from spleen or lymph node cells, obtained before transplant. The source is a human donor who was the organ donor for an intestinal transplant.

The rearrangement links TRBV11-2 to TRBJ1-4, with 7 bases lining up with TRBD1. This CDR3 contains 16 residues. Trimming cost V 2 bases and J 5 bases; bases outside gene matches: 8. Looked up from germline, CDR1 is SGHAT and CDR2 is FQNNGV. In DNA form, the CDR3 reads TGTGCCAGCAGCTTATCACCCGGGACAGAGAATGAAAAACTGTTTTTT. Translated: CASSLSPGTENEKLFF.

V and J are TRBV7-2 and TRBJ2-7; D is possibly TRBD2 (6 bases). This CDR3 comprises 17 residues. V was pared by 4 bases and J by 5 bases, with 24 bases between. The germline V gene has CDR1 SGHTA and CDR2 FQGNSA. CDR3 nucleotide sequence: TGTGCCAGCAGCTCGAAAACCTCCACCGGGAGTATCCACGAGCAGTACTTC. Residues: CASSSKTSTGSIHEQYF.

J is TRBJ1-4 and V is TRBV29-1, with 7 bases lining up with TRBD1. The CDR3 has 14 amino acids. The junction had 5 bases not matched to a gene; V was cut back by 7 bases and J by 0 bases. Per germline, CDR1 SQVTM and CDR2 ANQGSEA. The DNA for the CDR3 is TGCAGCGCAGGGGACAGTGCAACTAATGAAAAACTGTTTTTT. Translated: CSAGDSATNEKLFF.

This clone was detected once. V usage is TRBV7-3 and J usage is TRBJ2-6; a possible D gene is TRBD2 (5 bases). CDR3 length: 15 amino acids. In germline, CDR1 is SGHTA, CDR2 FQGTGA. Trimming took off 2 bases at V and 0 bases at J, with 5 bases between the two ends. The CDR3 region has the DNA TGTGCCAGCAGCTTAGGGAGCTCTGGGGCCAACGTCCTGACTTTC. Translating gives CASSLGSSGANVLTF.

CDR3 region: CAISEPRVKNNEQFF. As DNA, the CDR3 is TGTGCCATCAGTGAGCCGCGAGTAAAGAACAATGAGCAGTTCTTC. The genes are TRBV10-3 and TRBJ2-1; D is uncertain. Germline values: CDR1 ENHRY, CDR2 SYGVKD. The CDR3 is made up of 15 amino acids. Trimming cost V 2 bases and J 5 bases, with 13 bases left between them.

The genes are TRBV15 and TRBJ2-1; perhaps TRBD1 as D (6 bases). The V end lost 1 base, the J end lost 1 base, and 14 bases lay between the germline ends. There are 17 residues in the CDR3. Per germline, CDR1 LNHNV and CDR2 YYDKDF (reference sequence). The CDR3 protein is CATSRGRDTYSYNEQFF. DNA for the CDR3: TGTGCCACCAGCAGAGGCCGGGACACCTATTCCTACAATGAGCAGTTCTTC.

The chain joins TRBV20-1 to TRBJ2-1; D gene ambiguous. Germline-derived CDR1 and CDR2 are DFQATT and SNEGSKA (reference sequence). With 6 bases removed from V and 3 bases from J, the gap between germline ends came to 6 bases. The CDR3 extends over 11 amino acids. CDR3 amino acids: CSAPGYNEQFF. The CDR3 nucleotides are TGCAGTGCCCCCGGCTACAATGAGCAGTTCTTC.

The DNA of the CDR3 is TGTGCCAGCAGCCCCCAGGCTGGAGGGGGGGACAACGAGCAGTACTTC. Translation: CASSPQAGGGDNEQYF. This sequence joins TRBV7-2 and TRBJ2-7, with D tentatively TRBD2 (7 bases). Trimming stripped 5 bases from V and 5 bases from J, with 22 bases between. The CDR3 spans 16 residues. CDR1 and CDR2 (germline): SGHTA, FQGNSA.

The chain uses TRBV6-5 and TRBJ2-3; tentative D call: TRBD2 (5 bases). Per germline, CDR1 MNHEY and CDR2 SVGAGI. This CDR3 has 14 amino acids. Between the trimmed V and J ends, which lost 1 base and 4 bases, there was a span of 9 bases. CDR3 coding DNA: TGTGCCAGCAGTTACTATGAGGGATCAGATACGCAGTATTTT. Encoded protein: CASSYYEGSDTQYF.

V is TRBV6-1 and J is TRBJ2-1; D uncertain. With 7 bases removed from V and 0 bases from J, the gap between germline ends came to 10 bases. Germline values: CDR1 MNHNS, CDR2 SASEGT. This CDR3 has 14 residues. CDR3 DNA: TGTGCCAGCATTTCACCGAGCTCCTACAATGAGCAGTTCTTC. It yields the protein CASISPSSYNEQFF.

The chain is built from TRBV2 and TRBJ2-1, with TRBD1 matching over 8 bases. The CDR3 has 14 amino acids. V shed 7 bases and J 4 bases; nucleotides not matched to a gene: 6. Germline assignment: CDR1 SNHLY and CDR2 FYNNEI. In DNA form, the CDR3 reads TGTGCCAGCAAAACGGGACAGGTTTACAATGAGCAGTTCTTC. It translates to CASKTGQVYNEQFF.

The count of this clone is one. V and J are TRBV6-6 and TRBJ1-3; 11 bases are a match to TRBD1. V trimming: 2 bases; J trimming: 0 bases; junction bases outside the gene matches: 0. From germline, CDR1 is MNHNY and CDR2 SVGAGI (reference sequence). This CDR3 contains 16 residues. The CDR3 reads CASSYGTGGSGNTIYF. DNA for the CDR3: TGTGCCAGCAGTTACGGGACAGGGGGCTCTGGAAACACCATATATTTT.

The CDR3 DNA reads as TGTGCCAGCAGCCTCGGCGGGGCAAGTGGCTACGAGCAGTACTTC. Translation gives CASSLGGASGYEQYF. J is TRBJ2-7 and V is TRBV11-3; a weak D match, TRBD2 (6 bases). V was clipped by 5 bases and J by 3 bases, with 17 bases between them. The CDR3 totals 15 residues. Looked up from germline, CDR1 is SGHNT and CDR2 is YENEEA.